The clone carrying this T cell receptor (beta chain) was seen more than once but under ten times. Its antigen is undetermined. This sample was included in a study of cytomegalovirus exposure and HLA in healthy donors. Overall study context: In a later analysis, it was reported that the 110 or so validation repertoires had been produced on the same platform as the 500 to 750 repertoires belonging to the first cohort.

V lost 7 bases and J 3 bases, leaving 6 bases between the germline ends. The germline V gene has CDR1 SNHLY and CDR2 FYNNEI. The CDR3 is made up of 12 amino acids. Profiling relied on immunoSEQ multiplex PCR, and the TCRdb table lists in-frame clones only, not all of them. The table lists some 250,000 clones, roughly 86% of them singletons. Overall study findings and caveats: Cytomegalovirus-associated TCR beta chains were listed, numbering 150 to 200.

The rearrangement joins TRBV2 to TRBJ2-2, with a weak D call TRBD2 (5 bases). The source is a young woman in good health and CMV-seropositive. Sequencing input: PBMCs. CDR3 nucleotides: TGTGCCAGCATGAGGGACACCGGGGAGCTGTTTTTT. It translates to CASMRDTGELFF.